One and the same sample provided the 26 T cell receptor beta chains below, sequenced in a study of technical replicates of blood from several donors. Sequenced by immunoSEQ multiplex PCR; TCRdb stores in-frame clones only, minus some. This sample yields roughly 70,000 clones, of which less than 98% are seen a single time; roughly 0.25% belongs to the top ten. The specimen sequenced was T cells isolated from PBMCs. The origin of the receptors is a human donor in good health.

The gene calls are TRBV6-5 and TRBJ2-5, with 9 bases identical to TRBD1. The CDR3 loop spans 15 amino acids. CDR1 MNHEY and CDR2 SVGAGI come from the germline V gene. The junction had 9 bases not matched to a gene; V was cut back by 4 bases and J by 6 bases. The CDR3 protein is CASSLGQGWEKTQYF. As DNA, the CDR3 is TGTGCCAGCAGTTTAGGACAGGGGTGGGAAAAGACCCAGTACTTC.

This sequence joins TRBV25-1 and TRBJ1-5; 9 bases align to TRBD1. With V trimmed by 4 bases and J by 4 bases, 5 bases remained unmatched. The CDR3 is 15 residues long. The germline gives CDR1 MGHDK, CDR2 SYGVNS. CDR3 protein: CASSGLDRGNQPQHF. The CDR3 nucleotides read TGTGCCAGCAGTGGACTGGACAGGGGTAATCAGCCCCAGCATTTT.

The rearrangement uses TRBV5-1 and TRBJ1-2; a weak D match, TRBD1 (6 bases). V gave up 2 bases and J gave up 6 bases, with 20 bases separating them. The CDR3 covers 16 residues. Germline assignment: CDR1 SGHRS and CDR2 YFSETQ. The CDR3 reads CASSLTTGQAFDGYTF. The CDR3 DNA follows: TGCGCCAGCAGCTTAACAACAGGGCAGGCTTTCGATGGCTACACCTTC.

The V call is TRBV19, the J call TRBJ1-2, with D possibly being TRBD1 (5 bases). V lost 3 bases, J lost 4 bases, and 9 bases lay in between. Germline CDR1 reads LNHDA; CDR2 reads SQIVND (reference sequence). The CDR3 runs to 13 residues. The CDR3 loop is CASSIQGSYGYTF. The CDR3 DNA follows: TGTGCCAGTAGTATCCAGGGAAGCTATGGCTACACCTTC.

The V and J genes are TRBV9 and TRBJ2-2, with 10 bases that match TRBD2. V shed 4 bases, J shed 5 bases, and the junction held 8 bases outside the gene matches. The CDR3 totals 16 residues. The germline V gene encodes CDR1 SGDLS and CDR2 YYNGEE. The CDR3 sequence is CASSNRAGGGTGELFF. The DNA of the CDR3 is TGTGCCAGCAGCAACCGAGCGGGAGGGGGGACCGGGGAGCTGTTTTTT.

The chain recombines TRBV6-4 with TRBJ2-2; 9 bases are shared with TRBD2. Germline V gives CDR1 MRHNA, CDR2 SNTAGT. This CDR3 is built from 15 residues. With 6 bases clipped from V and 3 bases from J, the junction kept 5 bases outside the gene matches. CDR3 DNA sequence: TGTGCCAGCAGCGAGACTAGCGGAGACACCGGGGAGCTGTTTTTT. Encoded protein: CASSETSGDTGELFF.

This chain links TRBV7-8 with TRBJ2-7; 13 nucleotides line up with TRBD2. The germline V gene has CDR1 SGHVS and CDR2 FQNEAQ. The CDR3 spans 16 residues. Trimming took 4 bases from V and 4 from J; bases not matched to a gene: 7. The CDR3 DNA reads TGTGCCAGCAGCTACGGACTAGCGGGAGCTCTGTACGAGCAGTACTTC. Translating it yields CASSYGLAGALYEQYF.

The rearrangement joins TRBV10-1 to TRBJ1-2; TRBD1 matches 12 bases. CDR1 WNHNN and CDR2 SYGVQD come from the germline V gene (reference sequence). Trimming removed 5 bases from V and 8 bases from J; junction bases left unmatched: 9. The CDR3 runs 15 residues. CDR3 region: CASSMGQGAYKGYTF. CDR3 nucleotides: TGCGCCAGCAGTATGGGACAGGGGGCTTACAAGGGCTACACCTTC.

The chain combines TRBV7-2 with TRBJ2-7; 10 nucleotides line up with TRBD1. The CDR3 is 14 amino acids. V lost 5 bases, J lost 3 bases, and 4 bases stayed unmatched. Germline V gene lookup returns CDR1 SGHTA and CDR2 FQGNSA. CDR3 in amino acids: CASSRQGASYEQYF. CDR3 bases: TGTGCCAGCAGCCGACAGGGGGCAAGCTACGAGCAGTACTTC.

This sequence joins TRBV25-1 and TRBJ1-4; TRBD1 matches at 8 bases. V shed 0 bases, J shed 5 bases, and the junction held 8 bases outside the gene matches. The CDR3 is made up of 17 amino acids. CDR1 is MGHDK and CDR2 is SYGVNS in the germline V gene. As DNA, the CDR3 is TGTGCCAGCAGTGAATACCCCGGGACAGGAGGGAATGAAAAACTGTTTTTT. It specifies CASSEYPGTGGNEKLFF.

This chain links TRBV4-3 with TRBJ2-1; 7 bases are shared with TRBD2. CDR1 LGHNA and CDR2 YSLEER come from the germline V gene. The CDR3 loop spans 17 amino acids. V was pared by 0 bases and J by 3 bases, with 8 bases of the junction left unmatched. The chain's CDR3 is CASSQDPPSGYYNEQFF. DNA for the CDR3: TGCGCCAGCAGCCAAGATCCGCCTAGCGGCTACTACAATGAGCAGTTCTTC.

V gene TRBV5-8 combines with J gene TRBJ2-7; 8 bases are a match to TRBD1. The CDR3 extends over 14 amino acids. CDR1 and CDR2 (germline): SGHTS, YDEGEE. J gave up 2 bases and V 2 bases, and 3 bases lay outside the gene matches. The chain's CDR3 is CASSLPQGAYEQYF. In DNA, the CDR3 is TGTGCCAGCAGCTTACCACAGGGGGCCTACGAGCAGTACTTC.

The gene calls are TRBV11-2 and TRBJ1-5; the D gene is possibly TRBD1 (6 bases). Germline CDR1 and CDR2: SGHAT and FQNNGV. V lost 0 bases and J lost 7, with 13 bases in between. The CDR3 is 15 amino acids. CDR3 sequence: CASSLDLYRAQPQHF. The CDR3 nucleotides read TGTGCCAGCAGCTTAGACCTATACAGGGCCCAGCCCCAGCATTTT.

The rearrangement uses TRBV4-2 and TRBJ2-3, with D unclear. V was trimmed by 3 bases and J by 2 bases, leaving 15 bases between them. The CDR3 sequence is 16 residues long. Germline values: CDR1 LGHNA, CDR2 YNFKEQ. CDR3 bases: TGTGCCAGCAGCCACTCATCCGGTTTATTCACAGATACGCAGTATTTT. Its translation is CASSHSSGLFTDTQYF.

The chain employs TRBV29-1 and TRBJ2-5, with 9 bases fitting TRBD1. Germline lookup yields CDR1 SQVTM and CDR2 ANQGSEA. V lost 7 bases and J lost 4; bases outside the gene matches: 7. The CDR3 has 13 amino acids. This CDR3 reads CSGTPGQGETQYF. CDR3 nucleotides: TGCAGCGGTACTCCGGGACAGGGAGAGACCCAGTACTTC.

V usage is TRBV4-3 and J usage is TRBJ2-7; 9 nucleotides agree with TRBD2. From germline, CDR1 is LGHNA and CDR2 YSLEER. The CDR3 is 16 residues long. V lost 0 bases, J lost 4 bases, and 7 bases stayed unmatched. CDR3 sequence (DNA): TGCGCCAGCAGCCAAGAAGCGGGAGGTTACATGTACGAGCAGTACTTC. The encoded protein is CASSQEAGGYMYEQYF.

The rearrangement links TRBV27 to TRBJ2-3; 7 nucleotides align to TRBD1. This CDR3 is 16 amino acids long. Germline trimming cut 5 bases from V and 3 bases from J; bases unmatched to any gene: 11. Per germline, CDR1 MNHEY and CDR2 SMNVEV (reference sequence). The CDR3 DNA is TGTGCCAGCAGTGACAGGGTAACGTATGTAACAGATACGCAGTATTTT. Amino acids: CASSDRVTYVTDTQYF.

The chain employs TRBV7-6 and TRBJ1-4; possibly TRBD1 for D (5 bases). The CDR3 sequence is 14 residues long. From germline, CDR1 is SGHVS and CDR2 FNYEAQ. The ends were cut back, 3 bases at V and 6 bases at J, with 11 bases in the middle. Here the CDR3 DNA reads TGTGCCAGCAGCTTCGGAGGGGAAGATGAAAAACTGTTTTTT. This gives the protein CASSFGGEDEKLFF.

This rearrangement joins TRBV27 to TRBJ2-1, with 8 bases lining up with TRBD2. Trimming took 5 bases from V and 3 from J; bases not matched to a gene: 9. In germline, CDR1 is MNHEY, CDR2 SMNVEV (reference sequence). This CDR3 contains 16 residues. The CDR3 DNA sequence: TGTGCCAGCAGTCCAGCTCAGCGGGAGAACTACAATGAGCAGTTCTTC. The encoded protein is CASSPAQRENYNEQFF.

V usage is TRBV30 and J usage is TRBJ2-7; TRBD1 matches 9 bases. The CDR3 runs 14 residues. Germline V gene data show CDR1 as GTSNPN and CDR2 as SVGIG (reference sequence). V was pared by 4 bases and J by 3 bases, with 7 bases of the junction left unmatched. The CDR3 sequence is CAWNKGQGFYEQYF. The DNA for the CDR3 is TGTGCCTGGAACAAGGGACAGGGCTTCTACGAGCAGTACTTC.

The rearrangement uses TRBV29-1 and TRBJ1-3, with D unclear. Trimming took off 0 bases at V and 4 bases at J, with 10 bases between the two ends. The CDR3 spans 14 residues. Germline V gene lookup returns CDR1 SQVTM and CDR2 ANQGSEA. CDR3 in amino acids: CSVEDLREGNTIYF. The CDR3 bases are TGCAGCGTTGAAGATTTGAGGGAAGGAAACACCATATATTTT.

The chain is built from TRBV20-1 and TRBJ2-7; 9 bases are a match to TRBD2. This CDR3 comprises 11 residues. Losses at the gene ends were 7 bases for V and 3 bases for J; bases not matched to a gene: 1. Germline V gene sequence: CDR1 DFQATT, CDR2 SNEGSKA (reference sequence). In nucleotides, the CDR3 is TGCAGTGTGCGGGAGGGCTACGAGCAGTACTTC. Translating gives CSVREGYEQYF.

The J gene is TRBJ2-1, the V gene TRBV5-6; D gene ambiguous. Germline V gives CDR1 SGHDT, CDR2 YYEEEE. Trimming removed 1 base at V and 1 base at J, with 6 bases between. CDR3 length: 14 amino acids. The CDR3: CASSLYQSYNEQFF. The CDR3 bases are TGTGCCAGCAGCTTGTACCAGTCCTACAATGAGCAGTTCTTC.

This rearrangement joins TRBV28 to TRBJ1-2; possibly TRBD1 for D (6 bases). Germline V gene lookup returns CDR1 MDHEN and CDR2 SYDVKM. V shed 4 bases and J shed 7 bases, with 16 bases lying between them. CDR3 length equals 14 residues. CDR3 coding DNA: TGTGCCAGCAGTTCTACAGGGCTATCAGGTGGCTACACCTTC. Translating gives CASSSTGLSGGYTF.

This clone was picked up one time. The rearrangement uses TRBV9 and TRBJ2-1, with D uncertain. CDR3 size: 15 residues. CDR1 and CDR2 from the germline V gene are SGDLS and YYNGEE. Trimming left V 0 bases short and J 0 bases short, with 7 bases between. Here the CDR3 reads CASSVGRSSYNEQFF. The CDR3 coding sequence is TGTGCCAGCAGCGTAGGAAGGAGCTCCTACAATGAGCAGTTCTTC.

This clone was recorded once. CDR3: CASSQGLAGELISYNEQFF. The CDR3 nucleotides read TGCGCCAGCAGCCAAGGACTAGCGGGAGAGCTAATTTCCTACAATGAGCAGTTCTTC. V gene TRBV4-3 combines with J gene TRBJ2-1; 12 bases align to TRBD2. Germline CDR1 and CDR2: LGHNA and YSLEER. Trimming at V came to 1 base and at J to 1 base, leaving 8 bases not matched to a gene. The CDR3 totals 19 residues.